This TCR beta chain came from a study of blood T cells in healthy people across ages. The CDR3 spans 16 residues. CDR1 and CDR2 from the germline V gene are DFQATT and SNEGSKA (reference sequence). Trimming cost V 4 bases and J 2 bases, with 18 bases left between them. PCR was performed a second time for about 6 to 12 cycles using a sample-barcoded 5' primer and a J-beta primer mix. TCRdb re-analysed the 5' RACE reads in MiXCR, keeping a single row per CDR3 protein. The sample includes around 1.5 million distinct CDR3 sequences, about 35% of them seen just once. The TCR was taken from a young woman in good health. Sequencing was done on a sample of blood. The chain is built from TRBV20-1 and TRBJ2-1, with D possibly being TRBD1 or TRBD2 (5 bases each). Here the CDR3 reads CSATESGPKTYNEQFF. CDR3 DNA sequence: TGCAGTGCTACTGAATCGGGACCCAAGACCTACAATGAGCAGTTCTTC.